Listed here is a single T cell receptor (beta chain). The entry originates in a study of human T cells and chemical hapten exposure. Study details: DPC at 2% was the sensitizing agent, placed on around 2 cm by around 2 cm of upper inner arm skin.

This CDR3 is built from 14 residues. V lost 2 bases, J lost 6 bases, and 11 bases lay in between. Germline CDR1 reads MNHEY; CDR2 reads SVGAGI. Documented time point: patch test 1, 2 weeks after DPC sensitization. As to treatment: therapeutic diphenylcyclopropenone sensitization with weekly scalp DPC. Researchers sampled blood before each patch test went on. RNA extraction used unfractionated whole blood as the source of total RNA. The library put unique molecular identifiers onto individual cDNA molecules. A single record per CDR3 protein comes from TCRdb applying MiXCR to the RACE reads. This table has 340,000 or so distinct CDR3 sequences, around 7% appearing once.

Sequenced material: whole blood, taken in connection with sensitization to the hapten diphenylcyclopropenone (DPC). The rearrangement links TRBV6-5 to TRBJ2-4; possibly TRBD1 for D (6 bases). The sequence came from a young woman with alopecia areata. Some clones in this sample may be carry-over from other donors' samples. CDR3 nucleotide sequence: TGTGCCAGCAGTTACCAGGGGAATTTAAACATTCAGTACTTC. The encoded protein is CASSYQGNLNIQYF.